This T cell receptor (beta chain) was identified in a study of T cell responses to AZD1222 COVID-19 vaccine. Study results and limitations: Most donors were white British, females outnumbered males, and clonal diversity was possibly underestimated.

A note on this clone: Antigen unknown.

CDR1 is ENHRY and CDR2 is SYGVKD in the germline V gene. The length of the CDR3 is 14 residues. The trim removed 7 bases at V and 1 base at J, leaving 7 bases unmatched. Data came from immunoSEQ multiplex PCR; TCRdb stores just in-frame clones and leaves some out. The table lists about 110,000 clones, roughly 91% of them singletons. The V call is TRBV10-3, the J call TRBJ2-7; 7 bases are a match to TRBD1. This receptor was identified in an adult who received the AZD1222 COVID-19 vaccine. The sample was peripheral blood, taken 28 days after the second AZD1222 dose. In nucleotides, the CDR3 is TGTGCCATCACTGCAGGGGGATCATCCTACGAGCAGTACTTC. It specifies CAITAGGSSYEQYF.